This record covers a single T cell receptor (beta chain). The sample belongs to a study of T-cell memory formation after mild COVID-19. V shed 1 base, J shed 6 bases, and the junction held 9 bases outside the gene matches. Germline assignment: CDR1 LNHDA and CDR2 SQIVND (reference sequence). This CDR3 has 16 residues. TCRdb redid the calling of the 5' RACE reads with MiXCR, one entry per CDR3 protein. There are around 530,000 distinct CDR3 sequences in the sample; approximately 21% occur only once, and about 8.4% lies in the top ten. The sequencing sample was made of PBMCs or a T cell subset sorted from them (not recorded which). This TCR was sampled from an adult woman who had mild COVID-19 (a few samples of this study predate the infection). Cell type and time point are not known. The rearrangement joins TRBV19 to TRBJ1-5; the match to TRBD1 covers 7 bases. Here the CDR3 reads CASSIVGSTGSQPQHF. Here the CDR3 DNA reads TGTGCCAGTAGTATAGTGGGGTCGACAGGGTCTCAGCCCCAGCATTTT.